A selection of T cell receptor beta chains follows, all from one sample in a study of cytotoxic CD8 clonotypes in ibrutinib-treated CLL. The table came from immunoSEQ multiplex PCR; TCRdb's copy has only in-frame clones and leaves some out. Of 100,000 to 150,000 clones listed, 80% to 90% are singletons. The material was PBMCs, obtained after 24 months of ibrutinib treatment. The receptors derive from a human donor with chronic lymphocytic leukemia. The CDR3 runs from the conserved cysteine through the conserved F or W. A clone size is listed for some rows: how often the clone was seen (once, few, many), or a class if it is expanded.

j_call: TRBJ1-6; v_call: TRBV13; clone_size: -; cdr3_aa: CASSKTGTGSPLHF
j_call: TRBJ1-2; v_call: TRBV5-8; clone_size: once; cdr3_aa: CASSRTIAGGGGGYTF
j_call: TRBJ2-7; v_call: TRBV27; clone_size: -; cdr3_aa: CASSRAVGSYEQYF
j_call: TRBJ1-2; v_call: TRBV19; clone_size: -; cdr3_aa: CASSLRTGSTDYGYTF
j_call: TRBJ2-4; v_call: TRBV18; clone_size: -; cdr3_aa: CASSPRDSYIQYF
j_call: TRBJ2-1; v_call: TRBV6-6; clone_size: -; cdr3_aa: CASSYPPQEQFF
j_call: TRBJ2-7; v_call: TRBV5-1; clone_size: -; cdr3_aa: CASSATSGANLGEQYF
j_call: TRBJ2-7; v_call: TRBV4-1; clone_size: -; cdr3_aa: CASSPSMGNYEQYF
j_call: TRBJ1-5; v_call: TRBV7-9; clone_size: -; cdr3_aa: CASRRPGQGVFGPQHF
j_call: TRBJ1-5; v_call: TRBV10-3; clone_size: -; cdr3_aa: CAISESTRQPQHF
j_call: TRBJ2-5; v_call: TRBV18; clone_size: once; cdr3_aa: CASSPGTGAVWDQYF
j_call: TRBJ2-2; v_call: TRBV7-2; clone_size: -; cdr3_aa: CASRPEQLAGGTGELFF
j_call: TRBJ2-3; v_call: TRBV15; clone_size: -; cdr3_aa: CATSSGQGRTDTQYF
j_call: TRBJ2-1; v_call: TRBV7-2; clone_size: -; cdr3_aa: CASSLLGQGQFF
j_call: TRBJ2-1; v_call: TRBV28; clone_size: -; cdr3_aa: CASSHTSGMNEQFF
j_call: TRBJ2-7; v_call: TRBV11-1; clone_size: once; cdr3_aa: CASSFRDRGSEQYF
j_call: TRBJ2-7; v_call: TRBV18; clone_size: -; cdr3_aa: CASAGTGPYEQYF
j_call: TRBJ1-2; v_call: TRBV6-5; clone_size: -; cdr3_aa: CASSYETNYGYTF
j_call: TRBJ1-4; v_call: TRBV6-5; clone_size: -; cdr3_aa: CASSALLGGSTVIF
j_call: TRBJ2-1; v_call: TRBV6-5; clone_size: -; cdr3_aa: CASAPHNSLGNEQFF
j_call: TRBJ1-5; v_call: TRBV5-4; clone_size: few; cdr3_aa: CASSPGTDNQPQHF
j_call: TRBJ1-1; v_call: TRBV7-3; clone_size: -; cdr3_aa: CASSGGSNTEAFF
j_call: TRBJ1-1; v_call: TRBV9; clone_size: -; cdr3_aa: CASSPSGRGQGEAFF
j_call: TRBJ1-2; v_call: TRBV23-1; clone_size: few; cdr3_aa: CANPTRDRGRENYGYTF
j_call: TRBJ2-7; v_call: TRBV27; clone_size: -; cdr3_aa: CASRASGGAEQYF
j_call: TRBJ1-6; v_call: TRBV28; clone_size: -; cdr3_aa: CASRGVHRGSSYNSPLHF
j_call: TRBJ2-7; v_call: TRBV18; clone_size: -; cdr3_aa: CASSPGGTSGVEQYF
j_call: TRBJ2-1; v_call: TRBV7-2; clone_size: -; cdr3_aa: CASSLLGRSSYNEQFF
j_call: TRBJ2-7; v_call: TRBV30; clone_size: -; cdr3_aa: CAWSAAGPYEQYF